The 19 T cell receptor beta chains below were found in one sample sequenced in a study of blood T cell repertoires in COVID-19. Libraries were prepared by immunoSEQ multiplex PCR; TCRdb keeps only in-frame clonotypes and omits some of them. The table shows approximately 49,000 clones, with 65% to 85% occurring only once. Specimen: peripheral blood. The source is a man aged 50 or older with acute or convalescent COVID-19.

This chain links TRBV4-2 with TRBJ2-7; 10 positions agree with TRBD1. The germline CDR1 and CDR2 sequences are LGHNA and YNFKEQ. Trimming removed 1 base from V and 5 bases from J; junction bases left unmatched: 8. The CDR3 contains 16 residues. The CDR3 coding sequence is TGTGCCAGCAGCCAAGCGGGGGGACAGGGGATCAACGAGCAGTACTTC. Translation gives CASSQAGGQGINEQYF.

This clone was counted a few times. The gene calls are TRBV7-9 and TRBJ1-4; tentatively, D is TRBD1 (6 bases). The V and J ends lost 8 bases and 5 bases respectively, with 12 bases between them. Germline V lookup: CDR1 SEHNR, CDR2 FQNEAQ (reference sequence). The CDR3 runs to 13 residues. The CDR3 region is CASLGGGNEKLFF. The CDR3 region has the DNA TGTGCCAGCCTGGGAGGGGGAAATGAAAAACTGTTTTTT.

J is TRBJ2-2 and V is TRBV5-1; D call uncertain. The CDR3 runs 15 residues. With 0 bases removed from V and 6 bases from J, the gap between germline ends came to 12 bases. The germline V gene has CDR1 SGHRS and CDR2 YFSETQ. CDR3 loop: CASSLEQVVPGELFF. The CDR3 bases are TGCGCCAGCAGCTTGGAACAAGTGGTACCCGGGGAGCTGTTTTTT.

The table lists this clone with a count of one. The chain is built from TRBV5-6 and TRBJ2-5; 7 positions agree with TRBD1. This CDR3 is 16 amino acids long. V lost 4 bases to trimming and J lost 7 bases; unmatched junction nucleotides: 16. Germline V lookup: CDR1 SGHDT, CDR2 YYEEEE. CDR3 nucleotide sequence: TGTGCCAGCAGCACCCGACAGGGACGTTTGGGGGCGACCCAGTACTTC. Its protein is CASSTRQGRLGATQYF.

The chain employs TRBV6-5 and TRBJ2-6; D call uncertain. The germline CDR1 and CDR2 sequences are MNHEY and SVGAGI. The V end lost 10 bases, the J end lost 1 base, and 8 bases lay between the germline ends. The CDR3 runs 13 residues. CDR3 protein: CAIMRSGANVLTF. In DNA, the CDR3 is TGTGCCATTATGCGGTCTGGGGCCAACGTCCTGACTTTC.

The gene calls are TRBV24-1 and TRBJ1-3, with TRBD1 as a possible D gene (6 bases). V lost 4 bases and J lost 5, with 8 bases in between. CDR1 and CDR2 (germline): KGHDR, SFDVKD. The CDR3 sequence is 13 residues long. The CDR3 loop is CATSDQGRNTIYF. The CDR3 coding sequence is TGTGCCACCAGTGACCAGGGGAGAAACACCATATATTTT.

The genes are TRBV11-2 and TRBJ1-2; 9 bases match TRBD1. Germline V CDR1 and CDR2: SGHAT, FQNNGV. The trim removed 0 bases at V and 8 bases at J, leaving 4 bases unmatched. The CDR3 has 14 amino acids. The CDR3 loop is CASSLDWTGEGYTF. The CDR3 DNA sequence: TGTGCCAGCAGCTTAGATTGGACAGGGGAGGGCTACACCTTC.

This chain joins TRBV7-6 and TRBJ2-6; 10 bases are a match to TRBD1. With 5 bases clipped from V and 0 bases from J, the junction kept 7 bases outside the gene matches. The CDR3 has 18 residues. Germline values: CDR1 SGHVS, CDR2 FNYEAQ. DNA of the CDR3: TGTGCCAGCAGCCTTAGACAGGGGGCATCCTCTGGGGCCAACGTCCTGACTTTC. This codes for CASSLRQGASSGANVLTF.

The genes are TRBV5-1 and TRBJ2-6, with 7 nucleotides matching TRBD1. Trimming removed 4 bases from V and 1 base from J; junction bases left unmatched: 2. The CDR3 sequence is 15 residues long. The germline gives CDR1 SGHRS, CDR2 YFSETQ. The CDR3: CASSVTGSGANVLTF. CDR3 DNA: TGCGCCAGCAGCGTGACAGGGTCTGGGGCCAACGTCCTGACTTTC.

This chain joins TRBV2 and TRBJ2-4; D is undetermined. The germline CDR1 and CDR2 sequences are SNHLY and FYNNEI. This CDR3 has 15 residues. The V and J ends lost 6 bases and 4 bases respectively, with 16 bases between them. CDR3 protein: CASRPGFAGKNIQYF. In DNA form, the CDR3 reads TGTGCCAGCAGGCCCGGTTTTGCCGGGAAAAACATTCAGTACTTC.

The chain couples TRBV7-9 to TRBJ2-7, with D possibly TRBD1 on 6 matching bases. Germline values: CDR1 SEHNR, CDR2 FQNEAQ (reference sequence). CDR3 size: 15 residues. Trimming left V 4 bases short and J 1 base short, with 14 bases between. CDR3 DNA: TGTGCCAGCAGCTATTCCGGGACATGGTCCTACGAGCAGTACTTC. Protein product: CASSYSGTWSYEQYF.

This chain links TRBV20-1 with TRBJ2-5; 12 bases agree with TRBD2. The CDR3 loop spans 14 amino acids. CDR1 and CDR2 (germline): DFQATT, SNEGSKA (reference sequence). Trimming cost V 3 bases and J 5 bases; bases outside gene matches: 4. Here the CDR3 DNA reads TGCAGTGCTAGTCCCGGGACTAGCGGGGAGACCCAGTACTTC. Encoded protein: CSASPGTSGETQYF.

As concerns this clone: The junction departs from the called germline gene at one end, perhaps through a read error. This sequence joins TRBV5-1 and TRBJ2-7, with TRBD1 matching 8 bases. CDR1 and CDR2 (germline): SGHRS, YFSETQ. This CDR3 spans 15 amino acids. The chain's CDR3 is CASSDGTGPSNEQYF. DNA of the CDR3: TGCGCCAGCAGCGACGGGACAGGCCCCTCCAACGAGCAGTACTTC.

The CDR3 is CASSQLRGLATEAFF. In DNA form, the CDR3 reads TGTGCCAGCAGCCAACTGCGGGGCTTAGCCACTGAAGCTTTCTTT. The V call is TRBV3-1 (or the pseudogene TRBV3-2), the J call TRBJ1-1, with D possibly matching TRBD1 (5 bases). Trimming took 2 bases from V and 4 from J, leaving 14 bases between them. Germline CDR1 and CDR2: LGHDT and YNNKEL (reference sequence). The CDR3 spans 15 residues.

The chain has TRBV18 and TRBJ1-4; D perhaps matches TRBD1 (6 bases). The germline V gene encodes CDR1 KGHSH and CDR2 LQKENI. The CDR3 spans 15 residues. Trimming cost V 6 bases and J 2 bases, with 13 bases left between them. This chain's CDR3 is CASSATGRTNEKLFF. The DNA of the CDR3 is TGTGCCAGCTCGGCGACAGGACGGACTAATGAAAAACTGTTTTTT.

The rearrangement uses TRBV7-2 and TRBJ2-7; TRBD1 agrees at 8 bases. The CDR3 sequence is 15 residues long. After removal of 5 bases from V and 2 bases from J, the junction contained 8 bases not matched to a gene. CDR1 SGHTA and CDR2 FQGNSA come from the germline V gene. CDR3 protein: CASSPSGTGAYEQYF. DNA of the CDR3: TGTGCCAGCAGCCCATCCGGGACAGGAGCCTACGAGCAGTACTTC.

This clone appeared a few times. The rearrangement links TRBV27 to TRBJ2-7; D possibly corresponds to TRBD2 (5 bases). Trimming shortened V by 2 bases and J by 3 bases, and 11 bases separated the two germline ends. Germline V lookup: CDR1 MNHEY, CDR2 SMNVEV (reference sequence). The CDR3 is 14 residues long. CDR3 coding DNA: TGTGCCAGCAGTTTAGGGTCGGGGTTCTACGAGCAGTACTTC. It yields the protein CASSLGSGFYEQYF.

This chain links TRBV13 with TRBJ2-1; possibly TRBD2 for D (7 bases). V lost 10 bases and J 4 bases, leaving 17 bases between the germline ends. The CDR3 extends over 14 amino acids. Per the germline V gene, CDR1 is PRHDT and CDR2 is FYEKMQ (reference sequence). The CDR3 region is CATPWGRGYNEQFF. The CDR3, as DNA: TGTGCCACCCCCTGGGGGCGGGGGTACAATGAGCAGTTCTTC.

This clone was detected once. The chain is built from TRBV3-1 (or the pseudogene TRBV3-2) and TRBJ1-5, with D possibly TRBD1 on 5 matching bases. The CDR3 has 13 residues. Germline values: CDR1 LGHDT, CDR2 YNNKEL (reference sequence). V shed 6 bases and J shed 6 bases, with 12 bases lying between them. CDR3 nucleotide sequence: TGTGCCAGCAGTCCAGGGTGGGGTCAGCCCCAGCATTTT. This gives the protein CASSPGWGQPQHF.